This T cell receptor beta chain is drawn from a study of blood T cell repertoires in COVID-19. On the study more broadly: COVID-19 samples, acute and convalescent, were from the United States, Italy and Spain.

The CDR3 is made up of 14 amino acids. Germline loops: CDR1 LGHDT, CDR2 YNNKEL (reference sequence). With V trimmed by 3 bases and J by 3 bases, 4 bases remained unmatched. Study processing details: Counts of nucleated cells, estimated from reference gene primer amplification, were obtained. This table comes from immunoSEQ multiplex PCR, and its TCRdb copy is limited to in-frame clones, with some not included. The V and J calls and the clone size are those of that table, but D and trimming were determined from the DNA. The sample shows about 260,000 clones, about 87% of them seen only once. The V gene is TRBV3-1 (or the pseudogene TRBV3-2), the J gene TRBJ2-7; 8 positions agree with TRBD2. The sequence was collected from a woman aged 40-49 years who had recovered from COVID-19. Sequencing input: peripheral blood. Here the CDR3 reads CASSQAGGFYEQYF. DNA of the CDR3: TGTGCCAGCAGCCAGGCGGGGGGATTCTACGAGCAGTACTTC.